What follows are 7 T cell receptor beta chains derived from one specimen sequenced in a study of cytomegalovirus exposure and HLA in healthy donors. PCR employed 60 Vbeta and 13 Jbeta primers. Some clones are missing from TCRdb's copy, which holds only in-frame ones; the method was immunoSEQ multiplex PCR. Seen in this sample are 150,000 to 200,000 clones; the ten most common clones hold 0.65% to 0.9%. Input material: PBMCs. The receptor set was obtained from a woman aged 18-29 years in good health and CMV-seropositive.

The chain links TRBV19 to TRBJ1-5; 8 bases agree with TRBD1. Germline V gene sequence: CDR1 LNHDA, CDR2 SQIVND (reference sequence). CDR3 size: 17 residues. Losses at the gene ends were 2 bases for V and 5 bases for J; bases not matched to a gene: 11. CDR3 protein: CASSIPPYQGAHQPQHF. In nucleotides, the CDR3 is TGTGCCAGTAGTATACCCCCCTACCAGGGGGCGCATCAGCCCCAGCATTTT.

A remark on this clone: A junction boundary mismatches the germline segment, possibly from a read error. The chain links TRBV6-1 to TRBJ1-5; possible D gene TRBD1, 6 bases. Per germline, CDR1 MNHNS and CDR2 SASEGT. The CDR3 contains 15 residues. This CDR3 is CAGRDRSRSNQPQHF. In DNA form, the CDR3 reads TGTGCCGGCAGAGACAGGTCGAGAAGCAATCAGCCCCAGCATTTT.

The J gene is TRBJ2-1, the V gene TRBV18; the D is unclear. The CDR3 is 14 residues long. CDR1 is KGHSH, CDR2 LQKENI, per germline. The V and J ends lost 4 bases and 2 bases respectively, with 9 bases between them. This CDR3 reads CASSQQETYNEQFF. DNA for the CDR3: TGTGCCAGCTCACAGCAGGAAACCTACAATGAGCAGTTCTTC.

The rearrangement uses TRBV4-1 and TRBJ2-2; the match to TRBD2 covers 13 bases. Germline CDR1 reads MGHRA; CDR2 reads YSYEKL. Germline trimming cut 3 bases from V and 6 bases from J; bases unmatched to any gene: 4. This CDR3 has 16 residues. CDR3 bases: TGCGCCAGCAGCCACCGACTAGCGGGAGGCTCCGGGGAGCTGTTTTTT. Translation gives CASSHRLAGGSGELFF.

The chain employs TRBV7-8 and TRBJ2-5; 9 nucleotides align to TRBD2. With V trimmed by 0 bases and J by 4 bases, 12 bases remained unmatched. CDR1 is SGHVS and CDR2 is FQNEAQ in the germline V gene. The CDR3 covers 18 residues. The CDR3 region is CASSLAIGTSRGRETQYF. The CDR3 coding sequence is TGTGCCAGCAGCTTAGCGATAGGGACTAGCCGGGGGAGAGAGACCCAGTACTTC.

This chain connects TRBV7-2 to TRBJ1-5; D perhaps matches TRBD1 (6 bases). With 1 base removed from V and 4 bases from J, the gap between germline ends came to 14 bases. The CDR3 loop spans 16 amino acids. Germline loops: CDR1 SGHTA, CDR2 FQGNSA. CDR3: CASSLEGGGRNQPQHF. The CDR3 DNA sequence: TGTGCCAGCAGCTTAGAAGGGGGGGGAAGAAATCAGCCCCAGCATTTT.

V usage is TRBV5-6 and J usage is TRBJ2-7; TRBD1 might be the D (5 bases). The CDR3 runs 14 residues. Trimming pared 3 bases from V and 2 bases from J, leaving 12 bases between. In germline, CDR1 is SGHDT, CDR2 YYEEEE. CDR3 DNA: TGTGCCAGCAGCTCCTATGACAGTACCTACGAGCAGTACTTC. Translating gives CASSSYDSTYEQYF.